The entry that follows covers one TCR beta chain sequence. This specimen belongs to a study of blood T cell repertoires in COVID-19. Participants had their cohort set by participant-reported clinical history. Recovered participants had two consecutive negative NP/OP PCR tests, healthcare professional clearance, or symptom resolution. Authors' analysis steps: Scientists estimated how many nucleated cells there were by amplifying reference gene primers. Profiling relied on immunoSEQ multiplex PCR, and the TCRdb table lists in-frame clones only, not all of them. V, J and clone size derive from that table, while D and trimming were established from the DNA sequence. The sample lists some 330,000 clones, approximately 88% occurring once. The CDR3 is made up of 14 amino acids. CDR1 and CDR2 (germline): SGHTA, FQGTGA. The V and J ends lost 0 bases and 3 bases respectively, with 8 bases between them.

This chain connects TRBV7-3 to TRBJ1-1; possible D gene TRBD1, 5 bases. The receptor comes from a man aged 25 to 45 who had recovered from COVID-19. Sequences were obtained from PBMCs or T cells enriched from blood (not recorded which). This CDR3 is CASSLTGADTEAFF. For the CDR3, the DNA is TGTGCCAGCAGCTTAACAGGGGCGGACACTGAAGCTTTCTTT. The full variable domain, rest sourced from reference TRBV7-3 and TRBJ1-1, is GAGVSQTPSNKVTEKGKYVELRCDPISGHTALYWYRQSLGQGPEFLIYFQGTGAADDSGLPNDRFFAVRPEGSVSTLKIQRTERGDSAVYLCASSLTGADTEAFFGQGTRLTVV.